The 27 T cell receptor beta chains reported below all come from one sample, sequenced in a study of shared clonotypes between healthy human individuals. Clones were read by immunoSEQ multiplex PCR, and TCRdb kept only the in-frame ones, dropping some. The data hold approximately 940,000 clones, with less than 85% observed a single time. The sample comprised memory CD4+ T cells sorted from blood. Subset described: CD45RA-negative fraction. These receptors were taken from a man in his late teens or twenties in good health.

The gene calls are TRBV4-1 and TRBJ2-2; 13 bases map to TRBD2. The trim removed 2 bases at V and 3 bases at J, leaving 6 bases unmatched. Germline CDR1 MGHRA, CDR2 YSYEKL. The CDR3 has 18 residues. The CDR3 sequence is CASSQTSGRAGYTGELFF. The CDR3 region has the DNA TGCGCCAGCAGCCAAACTAGCGGGAGGGCGGGTTACACCGGGGAGCTGTTTTTT.

V usage is TRBV19 and J usage is TRBJ1-1; possibly TRBD1 for D (5 bases). CDR1 is LNHDA, CDR2 SQIVND, per germline (reference sequence). The CDR3 consists of 13 residues. Deletions cut 6 bases from V and 3 bases from J, with 11 bases between. The CDR3: CASRTTGDTEAFF. The CDR3 DNA is TGTGCCAGTAGAACAACAGGAGACACTGAAGCTTTCTTT.

This clone was picked up many times. The chain links TRBV16 to TRBJ1-1; D call uncertain. CDR1 is KGHSY and CDR2 is FQNENV in the germline V gene. V was trimmed by 3 bases and J by 4 bases, leaving 15 bases between them. The CDR3 is made up of 15 amino acids. In DNA form, the CDR3 reads TGTGCCAGCAGCCAGTTTCTGGGGATAGGCACTGAAGCTTTCTTT. Amino acids: CASSQFLGIGTEAFF.

Of note for this clone: The sample carries other DNA sequences with the same CDR3. The chain combines TRBV6-6 with TRBJ2-3, with 10 bases lining up with TRBD1. V lost 7 bases and J lost 3; bases outside the gene matches: 7. The CDR3 sequence is 15 residues long. CDR1 MNHNY and CDR2 SVGAGI come from the germline V gene (reference sequence). The DNA of the CDR3 is TGTGCCAGCACCGACCGGGACAGGGGAACAGATACGCAGTATTTT. Translated: CASTDRDRGTDTQYF.

The rearrangement joins TRBV4-2 to TRBJ2-5; 7 nucleotides line up with TRBD2. The CDR3 is 16 residues long. Germline V gene sequence: CDR1 LGHNA, CDR2 YNFKEQ. The junction had 10 bases not matched to a gene; V was cut back by 3 bases and J by 3 bases. CDR3 residues: CASSQDGRDYEETQYF. The CDR3 DNA follows: TGTGCCAGCAGCCAGGACGGCCGGGACTACGAAGAGACCCAGTACTTC.

The rearrangement joins TRBV5-1 to TRBJ2-7, with D possibly being TRBD2 (7 bases). This CDR3 comprises 14 residues. V was clipped by 2 bases and J by 3 bases, with 12 bases between them. Looked up from germline, CDR1 is SGHRS and CDR2 is YFSETQ. CDR3 nucleotide sequence: TGCGCCAGCAGCTTTGAGGGGGGGCTCTACGAGCAGTACTTC. This encodes CASSFEGGLYEQYF.

The chain recombines TRBV7-2 with TRBJ1-5; 10 nucleotides match TRBD1. Germline CDR1 and CDR2: SGHTA and FQGNSA. The CDR3 length is 16 residues. V shed 4 bases, J shed 2 bases, and the junction held 5 bases outside the gene matches. The DNA for the CDR3 is TGTGCCAGCAGCTACAGGGACAGGGGAGGCAATCAGCCCCAGCATTTT. Translating gives CASSYRDRGGNQPQHF.

This chain joins TRBV19 and TRBJ1-2, with TRBD1 matching over 7 bases. V was clipped by 5 bases and J by 2 bases; unmatched bases: 5. Germline V CDR1 and CDR2: LNHDA, SQIVND (reference sequence). The CDR3 runs 14 residues. The CDR3 loop reads CASSPTGANYGYTF. The CDR3 coding sequence is TGTGCCAGTAGTCCCACAGGGGCCAACTATGGCTACACCTTC.

This sequence joins TRBV7-9 and TRBJ1-6; 7 bases are shared with TRBD1. Germline CDR1 and CDR2: SEHNR and FQNEAQ (reference sequence). The CDR3 has 16 residues. Germline trimming cut 6 bases from V and 1 base from J; bases unmatched to any gene: 6. CDR3 amino acids: CASRYRTGSYNSPLHF. The DNA of the CDR3 is TGTGCCAGCAGGTACCGGACAGGTTCCTATAATTCACCCCTCCACTTT.

The V gene is TRBV18, the J gene TRBJ2-7; D is uncertain. V dropped 4 bases and J dropped 0 bases, with 13 bases sitting between them. There are 15 residues in the CDR3. The germline V gene encodes CDR1 KGHSH and CDR2 LQKENI. The chain's CDR3 is CASSLMSTSSYEQYF. CDR3 sequence (DNA): TGTGCCAGCTCACTCATGTCAACCAGCTCCTACGAGCAGTACTTC. The complete variable domain, with remaining parts taken from reference TRBV18 and TRBJ2-7, reads NAGVMQNPRHLVRRRGQEARLRCSPMKGHSHVYWYRQLPEEGLKFMVYLQKENIIDESGMPKERFSAEFPKEGPSILRIQQVVRGDSAAYFCASSLMSTSSYEQYFGPGTRLTVT.

The rearrangement joins TRBV5-1 to TRBJ1-2, with D perhaps TRBD1 (5 bases). The length of the CDR3 is 14 residues. Germline CDR1 is SGHRS and CDR2 is YFSETQ. Trimming stripped 7 bases from V and 8 bases from J, with 21 bases between. The CDR3 nucleotides read TGCGCCAGCCGCCCTGATGGAGGGGTTAGGGGCTACACCTTC. It codes for CASRPDGGVRGYTF.

As to this clone: Without the conserved terminal phenylalanine or tryptophan, this CDR3 likely stems from a read error. The DNA is omitted, as the CDR3 cannot be located on it reliably, and the CDR3 follows TCRdb's listing. The rearrangement links TRBV9 to TRBJ2-4; TRBD2 is the table's D call, not checked against the DNA. The CDR3 length equals 10 residues, ends included. Germline assignment: CDR1 SGDLS and CDR2 YYNGEE. This CDR3 is CASSVATSDS.

The chain recombines TRBV5-4 with TRBJ2-5, with 8 positions matching TRBD1. Germline CDR1 reads SGHNT; CDR2 reads YYREEE (reference sequence). Germline trimming cut 1 base from V and 4 bases from J; bases unmatched to any gene: 6. The CDR3 is made up of 15 amino acids. CDR3 region: CASSLRQGIGETQYF. DNA for the CDR3: TGTGCCAGCAGCTTGAGACAGGGGATTGGAGAGACCCAGTACTTC.

Ten or more counts support this clone. The chain employs TRBV11-1 and TRBJ1-2; D gene uncertain. Germline CDR1 and CDR2: SGHAT and FQDESV (reference sequence). Trimming left V 5 bases short and J 0 bases short, with 10 bases between. The CDR3 has 14 amino acids. The CDR3 bases are TGTGCCAGCAGCCCGGGCCCATCTAACTATGGCTACACCTTC. The encoded protein is CASSPGPSNYGYTF.

V usage is TRBV9 and J usage is TRBJ1-5; 7 bases are shared with TRBD1. The CDR3 loop spans 13 amino acids. The J segment lost 9 bases and the V segment lost 2 bases, leaving 5 bases of the junction unmatched. Germline V CDR1 and CDR2: SGDLS, YYNGEE. CDR3 in amino acids: CASSVQGGMPQHF. Written as DNA, the CDR3 is TGTGCCAGCAGCGTGCAGGGGGGGATGCCCCAGCATTTT.

The rearrangement uses TRBV29-1 and TRBJ2-7; a possible D gene is TRBD2 (6 bases). The length of the CDR3 is 14 residues. Germline V gene sequence: CDR1 SQVTM, CDR2 ANQGSEA. CDR3: CSTRRADLPYEQYF. The CDR3, as DNA: TGCAGTACTCGGAGGGCGGATCTTCCCTACGAGCAGTACTTC.

This clone came up a few times. The chain couples TRBV28 to TRBJ2-4; a weak D match, TRBD1 (6 bases). Germline CDR1 MDHEN, CDR2 SYDVKM. The length of the CDR3 is 15 residues. The V end was cut by 3 bases, the J end by 5 bases, with 14 bases between. This chain's CDR3 is CASSFFRTDQNIQYF. CDR3 sequence (DNA): TGTGCCAGCAGTTTTTTTAGGACAGACCAAAACATTCAGTACTTC.

DNA for the CDR3: TGTGCCAGTGGAAAGGGCAGGACCTATGGCTACACCTTC. This gives the protein CASGKGRTYGYTF. J is TRBJ1-2 and V is TRBV6-1; D call uncertain. Germline CDR1 reads MNHNS; CDR2 reads SASEGT. Trimming stripped 9 bases from V and 4 bases from J, with 15 bases between. The CDR3 has 13 residues.

The rearrangement links TRBV5-4 to TRBJ2-5; D perhaps matches TRBD1 (6 bases). With 4 bases removed from V and 3 bases from J, the gap between germline ends came to 13 bases. The V gene's germline CDR1 is SGHNT and CDR2 YYREEE (reference sequence). The CDR3 is made up of 14 amino acids. DNA for the CDR3: TGTGCCAGCAGCCTACTAGGGGGTGAAGAGACCCAGTACTTC. Its protein is CASSLLGGEETQYF.

The chain joins TRBV18 to TRBJ2-7; D remains unclear. Germline-derived CDR1 and CDR2 are KGHSH and LQKENI. This CDR3 comprises 13 residues. Trimming shortened V by 5 bases and J by 2 bases, and 10 bases separated the two germline ends. The CDR3 nucleotides are TGTGCCAGCTCATCCAGTGAGACCTACGAGCAGTACTTC. It codes for CASSSSETYEQYF.

The V and J genes are TRBV19 and TRBJ2-1; TRBD2 might be the D (5 bases). The ends were cut back, 4 bases at V and 7 bases at J, with 11 bases in the middle. Germline V gene data show CDR1 as LNHDA and CDR2 as SQIVND (reference sequence). The CDR3 runs 13 residues. This CDR3 is CASSTVRGNEQFF. In DNA, the CDR3 is TGTGCCAGTAGTACGGTCCGAGGGAATGAGCAGTTCTTC.

This chain links TRBV7-6 with TRBJ1-3; 7 positions agree with TRBD1. Per germline, CDR1 SGHVS and CDR2 FNYEAQ. The CDR3 runs to 17 residues. V lost 1 base, J lost 2 bases, and 8 bases stayed unmatched. The CDR3 DNA is TGTGCCAGCAGCTTAGAGGATAGGGGGCAGGCTGGAAACACCATATATTTT. Encoded protein: CASSLEDRGQAGNTIYF.

Note on this clone: The sample holds other DNA sequences that translate to the same CDR3. This chain joins TRBV7-2 and TRBJ1-5; D is unclear. The V end lost 2 bases, the J end lost 2 bases, and 4 bases lay between the germline ends. Germline CDR1 is SGHTA and CDR2 is FQGNSA. The CDR3 has 13 residues. The CDR3 coding sequence is TGTGCCAGCAGCTTAACGGGCAATCAGCCCCAGCATTTT. It specifies CASSLTGNQPQHF.

The J gene is TRBJ1-2, the V gene TRBV7-9; the D gene is possibly TRBD1 (6 bases). The CDR3 length is 13 residues. Trimming pared 3 bases from V and 2 bases from J, leaving 7 bases between. Germline CDR1 reads SEHNR; CDR2 reads FQNEAQ (reference sequence). The CDR3 spells CASSFQGNYGYTF. The CDR3 DNA reads as TGTGCCAGCAGCTTTCAGGGGAACTATGGCTACACCTTC. Supplemented by reference TRBV7-9 and TRBJ1-2, the full variable domain reads DTGVSQNPRHKITKRGQNVTFRCDPISEHNRLYWYRQTLGQGPEFLTYFQNEAQLEKSRLLSDRFSAERPKGSFSTLEIQRTEQGDSAMYLCASSFQGNYGYTFGSGTRLTVV.

The chain uses TRBV4-3 and TRBJ1-2; D is ambiguous. The CDR3 has 15 amino acids. Looked up from germline, CDR1 is LGHNA and CDR2 is YSLEER. Between the trimmed V and J ends, which lost 0 bases and 8 bases, there was a span of 16 bases. CDR3 loop: CASSQDRAGIGGYTF. The CDR3 DNA is TGCGCCAGCAGCCAAGATAGGGCGGGGATCGGAGGCTACACCTTC.

This sequence joins TRBV29-1 and TRBJ2-7, with D possibly matching TRBD2 (6 bases). This CDR3 is 12 amino acids long. Trimming pared 5 bases from V and 4 bases from J, leaving 12 bases between. Looked up from germline, CDR1 is SQVTM and CDR2 is ANQGSEA. The CDR3 loop is CSVLRGSYEQYF. CDR3 DNA: TGCAGCGTTCTTCGGGGGAGTTACGAGCAGTACTTC.

In the case of this clone: The identical CDR3 is also encoded by other nucleotide sequences in the sample. This chain connects TRBV30 to TRBJ2-5, with 7 bases that match TRBD1. The germline gives CDR1 GTSNPN, CDR2 SVGIG (reference sequence). The junction had 4 bases not matched to a gene; V was cut back by 1 base and J by 5 bases. This CDR3 is built from 13 residues. The CDR3 region has the DNA TGTGCCTGGAGTGGTAGCAGGGGGGAGACCCAGTACTTC. The encoded protein is CAWSGSRGETQYF.